This TCR beta chain was captured in a study of blood T cell repertoires in COVID-19. Study information: The United States, Italy and Spain were the sources of the acute and convalescent COVID-19 samples. T cells, B-cell-depleted T cells, or PBMCs supplied cDNA or gDNA.

The authors' processing: Cell counts per sample came from amplifying reference gene primers. TCRdb's copy holds only in-frame clones and misses some; the assay was immunoSEQ multiplex PCR. From that table come the V and J calls and clone size; the DNA was used to work out D and trimming. The data contain 350,000 or so clones, roughly 90% of them singletons. Germline CDR1 reads DFQATT; CDR2 reads SNEGSKA (reference sequence). J lost 0 bases, V lost 3 bases, and 10 bases had no gene match. CDR3 size: 16 residues. The sample consisted of PBMCs or T cells enriched from blood (not recorded which). This clonotype originated in a woman in her 30s who had recovered from COVID-19. The V call is TRBV20-1, the J call TRBJ1-2; 7 bases agree with TRBD1. The CDR3 spells CSASNRGPFANYGYTF. In DNA, the CDR3 is TGCAGTGCTAGTAACAGGGGACCGTTCGCTAACTATGGCTACACCTTC.